This passage covers 24 T cell receptor beta chains from one sample sequenced in a study of T cells in Graves' hyperthyroidism and ophthalmopathy. It was RNA transcripts that yielded the amplified TCR beta CDR3 regions. An initial round of RT-PCR targeting the TCR CDR3 relied on the HTBI primer set. Via MiXCR, TCRdb re-called the multiplex PCR reads, giving one row per CDR3 protein. The sample includes approximately 300,000 distinct CDR3 sequences, 16% of them seen just once. Source material: blood. The receptors here all came from a man aged 25-45 years with Graves' hyperthyroidism.

This clonotype was seen at least ten times. The chain recombines TRBV5-1 with TRBJ2-3, with D tentatively TRBD1 or TRBD2 (5 bases each). Trimming removed 5 bases at V and 2 bases at J, with 12 bases between. Germline V gene sequence: CDR1 SGHRS, CDR2 YFSETQ. This CDR3 is built from 14 residues. DNA of the CDR3: TGCGCCAGCAGTCAACAGGACTTCACAGATACGCAGTATTTT. Amino acid sequence: CASSQQDFTDTQYF.

In its sample, this clonotype was seen many times. The rearrangement links TRBV3-1 to TRBJ2-7; 8 bases match TRBD2. The CDR3 extends over 15 amino acids. With 4 bases clipped from V and 3 bases from J, the junction kept 8 bases outside the gene matches. Germline V gives CDR1 LGHDT, CDR2 YNNKEL (reference sequence). The CDR3 DNA reads as TGTGCCAGCAGCCGGCGACTAGCGACCTTCTACGAGCAGTACTTC. It encodes CASSRRLATFYEQYF.

This clonotype was found many times. This chain links TRBV3-1 with TRBJ2-1; D is ambiguous. The CDR3 length is 13 residues. Trimming stripped 3 bases from V and 8 bases from J, with 11 bases between. Per germline, CDR1 LGHDT and CDR2 YNNKEL (reference sequence). The CDR3 DNA reads TGTGCCAGCAGCCAGGGTCAAGGTGATGAGCAGTTCTTC. Translated, it gives CASSQGQGDEQFF.

V is TRBV11-3 and J is TRBJ1-5; tentative D call: TRBD1 (5 bases). In germline, CDR1 is SGHNT, CDR2 YENEEA. Trimming cost V 0 bases and J 6 bases, with 15 bases left between them. The CDR3 is 16 amino acids. In nucleotides, the CDR3 is TGTGCCAGCAGCTTAGAGGGGGGACCTGCGACTCAGCCCCAGCATTTT. Protein: CASSLEGGPATQPQHF.

The chain combines TRBV5-1 with TRBJ2-3, with TRBD2 as a possible D gene (5 bases). This CDR3 contains 12 residues. The V end lost 2 bases, the J end lost 7 bases, and 8 bases lay between the germline ends. Germline CDR1 reads SGHRS; CDR2 reads YFSETQ. CDR3 DNA: TGCGCCAGCAGCTTTCGAGGGAATACGCAGTATTTT. Residues: CASSFRGNTQYF.

This clonotype appeared a few times. This chain joins TRBV19 and TRBJ2-5; D may be TRBD2 (7 bases). CDR3 size: 18 residues. From germline, CDR1 is LNHDA and CDR2 SQIVND (reference sequence). The germline V and J ends were trimmed by 5 bases and 5 bases, with 27 bases remaining between them. The CDR3, as DNA: TGTGCCAGTAGTCCCTCGCAACCCGAACAGGGAGGGAGGGAGACCCAGTACTTC. This sequence encodes CASSPSQPEQGGRETQYF.

The sample holds many counts of this clonotype. The CDR3 protein is CASSITGTGYEQYF. The CDR3 DNA is TGTGCCAGTAGTATTACGGGGACAGGCTACGAGCAGTACTTC. The rearrangement joins TRBV19 to TRBJ2-7, with 8 bases aligning to TRBD1. The CDR3 is 14 amino acids. V dropped 3 bases and J dropped 3; count of bases not matched to a gene: 4. Germline lookup yields CDR1 LNHDA and CDR2 SQIVND (reference sequence). Combining the CDR3 with reference TRBV19 and TRBJ2-7 gives the whole variable domain DGGITQSPKYLFRKEGQNVTLSCEQNLNHDAMYWYRQDPGQGLRLIYYSQIVNDFQKGDIAEGYSVSREKKESFPLTVTSAQKNPTAFYLCASSITGTGYEQYFGPGTRLTVT.

The table lists this clonotype with many counts. This rearrangement joins TRBV30 to TRBJ2-7; TRBD1 matches 9 bases. V shed 1 base and J 2 bases; nucleotides not matched to a gene: 3. CDR3 length: 14 amino acids. In germline, CDR1 is GTSNPN, CDR2 SVGIG (reference sequence). The CDR3 spells CAWSGGQGTYEQYF. The CDR3 DNA is TGTGCCTGGAGTGGTGGACAGGGGACCTACGAGCAGTACTTC.

This clonotype has only a few counts. The V gene is TRBV28, the J gene TRBJ2-1, with D tentatively TRBD2 (5 bases). Germline V CDR1 and CDR2: MDHEN, SYDVKM. The V end lost 3 bases, the J end lost 7 bases, and 13 bases lay between the germline ends. The CDR3 spans 14 residues. The CDR3 region is CASSLPLSGNEQFF. The CDR3 coding sequence is TGTGCCAGCAGTTTGCCTCTCTCGGGGAATGAGCAGTTCTTC. The variable domain in full, completed from reference TRBV28 and TRBJ2-1, reads DVKVTQSSRYLVKRTGEKVFLECVQDMDHENMFWYRQDPGLGLRLIYFSYDVKMKEKGDIPEGYSVSREKKERFSLILESASTNQTSMYLCASSLPLSGNEQFFGPGTRLTVL.

This clonotype was observed at least ten times. This chain joins TRBV5-1 and TRBJ2-5; TRBD2 aligns across 7 bases. The CDR3 covers 15 residues. With V trimmed by 2 bases and J by 5 bases, 9 bases remained unmatched. Looked up from germline, CDR1 is SGHRS and CDR2 is YFSETQ. This CDR3 reads CASSFLGGSSETQYF. CDR3 nucleotide sequence: TGCGCCAGCAGCTTCCTTGGCGGGAGCAGCGAGACCCAGTACTTC.

The chain couples TRBV19 to TRBJ1-1; D call uncertain. The V gene lost 6 bases and the J gene lost 1 base, with 12 bases spanning the gap. This CDR3 spans 14 amino acids. Germline V gives CDR1 LNHDA, CDR2 SQIVND (reference sequence). CDR3 loop: CASSAGRRNTEAFF. DNA of the CDR3: TGTGCCAGTAGCGCCGGGCGGAGGAACACTGAAGCTTTCTTT.

J is TRBJ1-6 and V is TRBV18; 11 bases are a match to TRBD1. From germline, CDR1 is KGHSH and CDR2 LQKENI. After removal of 8 bases from V and 8 bases from J, the junction contained 8 bases not matched to a gene. The CDR3 is 15 residues long. The CDR3: CASATGTGGYSPLHF. The CDR3 coding sequence is TGTGCCAGCGCCACCGGGACAGGGGGTTATTCACCCCTCCACTTT.

This clonotype was picked up many times. V usage is TRBV12-3 or TRBV12-4 and J usage is TRBJ2-1, with 9 bases fitting TRBD1. Trimming took 5 bases from V and 6 from J; bases not matched to a gene: 5. CDR3 length equals 14 residues. CDR3 loop: CASSAGTGLNEQFF. In DNA, the CDR3 is TGTGCCAGCAGTGCCGGGACAGGGCTCAATGAGCAGTTCTTC.

The V and J genes are TRBV30 and TRBJ2-5, with 8 bases fitting TRBD1. With V trimmed by 3 bases and J by 5 bases, 5 bases remained unmatched. CDR3 size: 13 residues. Germline-derived CDR1 and CDR2 are GTSNPN and SVGIG (reference sequence). This CDR3 is CAWSRGLWETQYF. CDR3 bases: TGTGCCTGGAGCAGGGGGCTATGGGAGACCCAGTACTTC.

Only a few counts were recorded for this clonotype. The chain couples TRBV20-1 to TRBJ1-1; 10 nucleotides match TRBD1. The junction had 7 bases not matched to a gene; V was cut back by 1 base and J by 8 bases. Germline lookup yields CDR1 DFQATT and CDR2 SNEGSKA (reference sequence). CDR3 length equals 14 residues. CDR3 in DNA: TGCAGTGCTAGAGCGACAGGGGGCGTTGGGGAAGCTTTCTTT. Its translation: CSARATGGVGEAFF.

The chain recombines TRBV19 with TRBJ2-2; the match to TRBD2 covers 7 bases. V was clipped by 1 base and J by 5 bases; unmatched bases: 4. This CDR3 comprises 15 residues. Germline values: CDR1 LNHDA, CDR2 SQIVND (reference sequence). The CDR3 bases are TGTGCCAGTAGTATAGCGGGGGAGGGGACCGGGGAGCTGTTTTTT. Translation gives CASSIAGEGTGELFF.

This clonotype was observed a few times. This chain connects TRBV7-9 to TRBJ2-3; D uncertain. The germline V gene encodes CDR1 SEHNR and CDR2 FQNEAQ (reference sequence). Trimming removed 1 base at V and 2 bases at J, with 10 bases between. The CDR3 is 15 amino acids. For the CDR3, the DNA is TGTGCCAGCAGCTTAGAGGGCGGATACACAGATACGCAGTATTTT. It codes for CASSLEGGYTDTQYF. The variable domain in full, completed from reference TRBV7-9 and TRBJ2-3, reads DTGVSQNPRHKITKRGQNVTFRCDPISEHNRLYWYRQTLGQGPEFLTYFQNEAQLEKSRLLSDRFSAERPKGSFSTLEIQRTEQGDSAMYLCASSLEGGYTDTQYFGPGTRLTVL.

The chain recombines TRBV2 with TRBJ1-5; 7 nucleotides line up with TRBD1. There are 15 residues in the CDR3. The germline gives CDR1 SNHLY, CDR2 FYNNEI. Trimming took 6 bases from V and 3 from J; bases not matched to a gene: 8. The CDR3 bases are TGTGCCAGCAGGGAGGGGACAGAGGTCAATCAGCCCCAGCATTTT. This encodes CASREGTEVNQPQHF. Drawing the rest from reference TRBV2 and TRBJ1-5, the complete variable domain is EPEVTQTPSHQVTQMGQEVILRCVPISNHLYFYWYRQILGQKVEFLVSFYNNEISEKSEIFDDQFSVERPDGSNFTLKIRSTKLEDSAMYFCASREGTEVNQPQHFGDGTRLSIL.

The rearrangement uses TRBV6-1 and TRBJ2-4; D is perhaps TRBD2 (5 bases). The CDR3 is 16 residues long. Germline loops: CDR1 MNHNS, CDR2 SASEGT. Trimming left V 5 bases short and J 5 bases short, with 19 bases between. CDR3 sequence reads: CASSSPQWAAENIQYF. DNA for the CDR3: TGTGCCAGCAGTTCCCCCCAGTGGGCAGCGGAAAACATTCAGTACTTC.

In DNA, the CDR3 is TGTGCCAGCAGCTTGCTTCGGGGCACTAACTATGGCTACACCTTC. Translated, it gives CASSLLRGTNYGYTF. The chain combines TRBV7-9 with TRBJ1-2; possible D gene TRBD1, 5 bases. The V end was cut by 3 bases, the J end by 0 bases, with 11 bases between. The germline CDR1 and CDR2 sequences are SEHNR and FQNEAQ (reference sequence). This CDR3 is built from 15 residues.

This clonotype was counted many times. The rearrangement uses TRBV5-1 and TRBJ2-5; 9 bases map to TRBD2. Germline V gene sequence: CDR1 SGHRS, CDR2 YFSETQ. CDR3 size: 15 residues. The J segment lost 6 bases and the V segment lost 2 bases, leaving 8 bases of the junction unmatched. The CDR3 DNA reads as TGCGCCAGCAGCTTCGGGGCTAGCGGGATGAAGACCCAGTACTTC. Translating gives CASSFGASGMKTQYF. The whole variable domain, filled in from reference TRBV5-1 and TRBJ2-5, reads KAGVTQTPRYLIKTRGQQVTLSCSPISGHRSVSWYQQTPGQGLQFLFEYFSETQRNKGNFPGRFSGRQFSNSRSEMNVSTLELGDSALYLCASSFGASGMKTQYFGPGTRLLVL.

The sample holds a few counts of this clonotype. The gene calls are TRBV2 and TRBJ1-1, with D unresolved. The CDR3 spans 13 residues. The germline V and J ends were trimmed by 6 bases and 0 bases, with 8 bases remaining between them. CDR1 and CDR2 (germline): SNHLY, FYNNEI. CDR3 in DNA: TGTGCCAGCAGGACCCGGATGAACACTGAAGCTTTCTTT. It codes for CASRTRMNTEAFF.

This clonotype was counted only a few times. The gene calls are TRBV6-2 or TRBV6-3 and TRBJ1-2; 9 bases match TRBD1. CDR3 length equals 13 residues. Per germline, CDR1 MNHEY and CDR2 SVGEGT. V was pared by 11 bases and J by 2 bases, with 6 bases of the junction left unmatched. CDR3 bases: TGTGCCGCTACAGGGGGCGCCAACTATGGCTACACCTTC. Amino acids: CAATGGANYGYTF.

This clonotype came up many times. The chain employs TRBV20-1 and TRBJ2-1; the match to TRBD2 covers 12 bases. The CDR3 has 14 residues. J gave up 7 bases and V 5 bases, and 6 bases lay outside the gene matches. Germline loops: CDR1 DFQATT, CDR2 SNEGSKA (reference sequence). In nucleotides, the CDR3 is TGCAGTGCTCGACTAGCGGGAGACTGGAATGAGCAGTTCTTC. It translates to CSARLAGDWNEQFF.